What follows are 16 T cell receptor beta chains derived from one specimen sequenced in a study of T cells in Graves' hyperthyroidism and ophthalmopathy (dated by TCRdb to about 2019). The library was made by multiplex PCR. Sequencer: Illumina HiSeq 2000. Amplification of TCR beta CDR3 regions was carried out from RNA transcripts. A first-round RT-PCR of the TCR CDR3 used the HTBI primer set with the Qiagen OneStep RT-PCR kit. TCRdb reran the public reads through fastp at Q25 and MiXCR, keeping productive beta chains. Every CDR3 protein is listed once, alongside the most common genes and DNA of its rows. The sample table holds 370,000 or so distinct CDR3 sequences, of which 20% to 30% were seen once. Clones ranked in the top ten supply less than 85% of the sample. The sample consisted of blood. These receptors all stem from a man in his fifties or sixties with Graves' hyperthyroidism.

This clonotype was seen only a few times. The gene calls are TRBV7-9 and TRBJ1-1; TRBD1 might be the D (6 bases). This CDR3 has 14 residues. Germline V gene sequence: CDR1 SEHNR, CDR2 FQNEAQ (reference sequence). The V and J ends lost 5 bases and 1 base respectively, with 11 bases between them. The CDR3 is CASSRKDRNTEAFF. CDR3 bases: TGTGCCAGCAGCCGTAAGGACAGGAACACTGAAGCTTTCTTT.

In this sample, this clonotype turned up once. The chain joins TRBV29-1 to TRBJ2-3; 10 positions match TRBD1. The germline V gene encodes CDR1 SQVTM and CDR2 ANQGSEA. CDR3 length: 15 residues. The V segment lost 6 bases and the J segment 3 bases; nucleotides outside the gene matches: 9. CDR3 nucleotides: TGCAGCGTCGACATAGACAGGGGGCAGACAGATACGCAGTATTTT. This sequence encodes CSVDIDRGQTDTQYF.

This clonotype appeared a few times. The chain joins TRBV20-1 to TRBJ1-5; 7 positions agree with TRBD1. This CDR3 has 16 residues. Germline V gene data show CDR1 as DFQATT and CDR2 as SNEGSKA (reference sequence). The V and J ends lost 0 bases and 0 bases, in that order; junction bases with no gene match: 5. CDR3 nucleotides: TGCAGTGCTAGAGATGGGGACAGCTATAGCAATCAGCCCCAGCATTTT. It is translated as CSARDGDSYSNQPQHF.

This clonotype occurred many times. The V call is TRBV12-5, the J call TRBJ2-3; D could derive from TRBD1 or TRBD2 (5 bases each). The V and J ends lost 7 bases and 1 base respectively, with 15 bases between them. Per the germline V gene, CDR1 is LGHNT and CDR2 is FRNRAP. The CDR3 has 15 residues. For the CDR3, the DNA is TGTGCTAGTGTCCCAGGGACGACCCGCACAGATACGCAGTATTTT. Encoded protein: CASVPGTTRTDTQYF.

The chain combines TRBV20-1 with TRBJ1-1; the D gene is possibly TRBD1 (6 bases). The CDR3 totals 16 residues. Germline-derived CDR1 and CDR2 are DFQATT and SNEGSKA (reference sequence). Deletions cut 0 bases from V and 0 bases from J, with 14 bases between. DNA of the CDR3: TGCAGTGCTAGAGATTATGGGGGCCCCATGAACACTGAAGCTTTCTTT. It codes for CSARDYGGPMNTEAFF.

This clonotype was detected a few times. This sequence joins TRBV7-9 and TRBJ1-1; 10 positions agree with TRBD1. The length of the CDR3 is 16 residues. V shed 4 bases and J 1 base; nucleotides not matched to a gene: 6. Germline CDR1 reads SEHNR; CDR2 reads FQNEAQ (reference sequence). The CDR3 spells CASSSRDRGENTEAFF. The CDR3, as DNA: TGTGCCAGCAGCTCCCGGGACAGGGGCGAGAACACTGAAGCTTTCTTT. Full variable domain (rest looked up from reference TRBV7-9 and TRBJ1-1): DTGVSQNPRHKITKRGQNVTFRCDPISEHNRLYWYRQTLGQGPEFLTYFQNEAQLEKSRLLSDRFSAERPKGSFSTLEIQRTEQGDSAMYLCASSSRDRGENTEAFFGQGTRLTVV.

This clonotype was detected many times. The chain carries TRBV18 and TRBJ2-1; 11 bases are a match to TRBD2. Germline V gene sequence: CDR1 KGHSH, CDR2 LQKENI. The V segment lost 8 bases and the J segment 4 bases; nucleotides outside the gene matches: 7. CDR3 length equals 15 residues. Here the CDR3 DNA reads TGTGCCAGCAGTCAGGGACTAGCGGAATACAATGAGCAGTTCTTC. It encodes CASSQGLAEYNEQFF.

This clonotype was detected ten times or more. The genes are TRBV7-3 and TRBJ2-7; 8 nucleotides match TRBD1. Germline loops: CDR1 SGHTA, CDR2 FQGTGA. V dropped 3 bases and J dropped 5; count of bases not matched to a gene: 3. The CDR3 sequence is 13 residues long. CDR3 region: CASSLTGAHEQYF. CDR3 bases: TGTGCCAGCAGCTTGACAGGGGCCCACGAGCAGTACTTC.

This clonotype has ten or more counts. This chain uses TRBV28 with TRBJ1-1; weak D call: TRBD1 (5 bases). Germline loops: CDR1 MDHEN, CDR2 SYDVKM. The CDR3 has 16 residues. V was trimmed by 2 bases and J by 6 bases, leaving 19 bases between them. The CDR3: CASSLASGTGGSEAFF. CDR3 DNA: TGTGCCAGCAGTTTAGCCTCCGGTACTGGGGGGTCTGAAGCTTTCTTT.

The chain joins TRBV10-3 to TRBJ2-1; 8 bases are shared with TRBD2. The CDR3 sequence is 13 residues long. The V segment lost 5 bases and the J segment 9 bases; nucleotides outside the gene matches: 6. Germline-derived CDR1 and CDR2 are ENHRY and SYGVKD. CDR3: CAISREGLGEQFF. DNA for the CDR3: TGTGCCATCAGTCGGGAGGGCCTGGGTGAGCAGTTCTTC.

The V call is TRBV24-1, the J call TRBJ2-3, with TRBD2 matching over 9 bases. The V gene end was trimmed by 4 bases and the J gene end by 3 bases; junction bases not matched to a gene: 7. The germline V gene has CDR1 KGHDR and CDR2 SFDVKD. The CDR3 is 16 residues long. The CDR3 DNA reads as TGTGCCACCAGTGACCCGACTAGCGGACAAACAGATACGCAGTATTTT. It specifies CATSDPTSGQTDTQYF.

The chain employs TRBV2 and TRBJ2-5, with D tentatively TRBD1 (6 bases). V shed 5 bases and J shed 0 bases, with 13 bases lying between them. Germline V gene lookup returns CDR1 SNHLY and CDR2 FYNNEI. This CDR3 is built from 15 residues. The CDR3 nucleotides read TGTGCCAGCAGTCCCCCTACAGGGTACCAAGAGACCCAGTACTTC. Amino acid sequence: CASSPPTGYQETQYF.

A remark on this clonotype: One end of the junction fails to match germline, which may point to a read error. The rearrangement links TRBV5-1 to TRBJ2-1, with TRBD2 identical over 13 bases. The germline V gene has CDR1 SGHRS and CDR2 YFSETQ. CDR3 length: 16 amino acids. The CDR3 here is CASSSLGTSGTNGQFF. In DNA form, the CDR3 reads TGCGCCAGCAGCTCACTCGGGACTAGCGGGACTAATGGGCAGTTCTTC.

This clonotype came up many times. The CDR3 reads CASSSGTSGFRQFF. The DNA for the CDR3 is TGTGCCAGCAGCTCAGGGACTAGCGGCTTTAGGCAGTTCTTC. The V and J genes are TRBV7-9 and TRBJ2-1, with TRBD2 matching over 11 bases. Germline CDR1 SEHNR, CDR2 FQNEAQ (reference sequence). The CDR3 totals 14 residues. The J segment lost 12 bases and the V segment lost 4 bases, leaving 8 bases of the junction unmatched. Complete variable domain (other parts from reference TRBV7-9 and TRBJ2-1): DTGVSQNPRHKITKRGQNVTFRCDPISEHNRLYWYRQTLGQGPEFLTYFQNEAQLEKSRLLSDRFSAERPKGSFSTLEIQRTEQGDSAMYLCASSSGTSGFRQFFGPGTRLTVL.

This clonotype showed up many times. The chain has TRBV7-2 and TRBJ2-1, with 9 bases fitting TRBD2. From germline, CDR1 is SGHTA and CDR2 FQGNSA. The CDR3 length is 13 residues. The junction had 1 base not matched to a gene; V was cut back by 0 bases and J by 10 bases. CDR3 bases: TGTGCCAGCAGCTTAGCGCTAGCGGGGGAGCAGTTCTTC. Protein product: CASSLALAGEQFF.

The gene calls are TRBV9 and TRBJ2-2; D gene ambiguous. Germline lookup yields CDR1 SGDLS and CDR2 YYNGEE. V was clipped by 4 bases and J by 5 bases, with 6 bases between them. The CDR3 contains 12 residues. The CDR3 region is CASSSHTGELFF. For the CDR3, the DNA is TGTGCCAGCAGCTCCCATACCGGGGAGCTGTTTTTT.